Shown below are 29 T cell receptor beta chains from a single sample sequenced in a study of Graves' ophthalmopathy and Graves' hyperthyroidism. The authors amplified TCR beta CDR3 regions from RNA transcripts. The library came from an HTBI-primed first-round RT-PCR and a second-round multiplex PCR. MiXCR was run by TCRdb on the multiplex PCR reads, yielding one entry per CDR3 protein. The top ten hold roughly 1.4% of the sample, which has 360,000 or so distinct CDR3 sequences, approximately 20% seen once. Material for sequencing was peripheral blood. All receptors derive from a woman between 18 and 30 years old with Graves' ophthalmopathy.

This chain connects TRBV30 to TRBJ2-3; 11 bases align to TRBD2. CDR3 length: 15 amino acids. Losses at the gene ends were 2 bases for V and 4 bases for J; bases not matched to a gene: 5. CDR1 and CDR2 (germline): GTSNPN, SVGIG (reference sequence). The CDR3 sequence is CAWSMTSGIADTQYF. CDR3 coding DNA: TGTGCCTGGAGTATGACTAGCGGGATAGCAGATACGCAGTATTTT.

This clonotype was seen ten or more times. The chain is built from TRBV7-2 and TRBJ2-7; possible D gene TRBD1, 6 bases. Germline CDR1 and CDR2: SGHTA and FQGNSA. This CDR3 has 15 residues. The V end was cut by 5 bases, the J end by 1 base, with 15 bases between. The CDR3 sequence is CASSPSTGTSYEQYF. Here the CDR3 DNA reads TGTGCCAGCAGCCCTTCGACAGGCACATCCTACGAGCAGTACTTC.

J is TRBJ1-1 and V is TRBV7-2; D is unclear. The CDR3 length is 13 residues. V lost 1 base, J lost 11 bases, and 14 bases lay in between. Germline CDR1 SGHTA, CDR2 FQGNSA. CDR3 sequence: CASSLEGWGGAFF. CDR3 nucleotide sequence: TGTGCCAGCAGCTTAGAAGGGTGGGGAGGCGCTTTCTTT.

This rearrangement joins TRBV4-1 to TRBJ2-7, with 8 bases identical to TRBD2. The CDR3 is 14 residues long. Germline CDR1 is MGHRA and CDR2 is YSYEKL. Unmatched junction bases numbered 6, after V lost 3 bases and J lost 5 bases. Written as DNA, the CDR3 is TGCGCCAGCAGCCAGAGCGGGAGAATCAACGAGCAGTACTTC. It encodes CASSQSGRINEQYF.

V and J are TRBV28 and TRBJ1-1; D gene unclear. V was clipped by 10 bases and J by 4 bases, with 19 bases between them. CDR3 size: 14 residues. In germline, CDR1 is MDHEN, CDR2 SYDVKM. CDR3: CATRSAAIGTEAFF. The CDR3 DNA reads as TGTGCCACAAGATCAGCAGCCATAGGCACTGAAGCTTTCTTT.

This clonotype was seen ten or more times. A read error may be the cause here, since a much bigger clone is one base away. The rearrangement uses TRBV28 and TRBJ2-7, with 9 bases fitting TRBD1. The CDR3 is 16 amino acids. V dropped 5 bases and J dropped 4; count of bases not matched to a gene: 12. Per the germline V gene, CDR1 is MDHEN and CDR2 is SYDVKM. CDR3 coding DNA: TGTGCCAGCAGTCCCCTGGGGACAGGGAATCGGTACGAGCAGTACTTC. It is translated as CASSPLGTGNRYEQYF.

The rearrangement uses TRBV6-1 and TRBJ1-3; D is undetermined. Per germline, CDR1 MNHNS and CDR2 SASEGT. This CDR3 is built from 16 residues. The V end was cut by 5 bases, the J end by 0 bases, with 14 bases between. CDR3 protein: CASSLTDVSSGNTIYF. The CDR3 nucleotides read TGTGCCAGCAGTCTAACGGACGTCAGCTCTGGAAACACCATATATTTT.

This clonotype has a count of ten or more. V is TRBV6-5 and J is TRBJ1-2; D is perhaps TRBD1 (6 bases). CDR1 MNHEY and CDR2 SVGAGI come from the germline V gene. CDR3 length: 15 residues. The V end lost 2 bases, the J end lost 5 bases, and 15 bases lay between the germline ends. This CDR3 is CASSYPGGGGYGYTF. CDR3 DNA sequence: TGTGCCAGCAGTTACCCGGGGGGGGGCGGGTATGGCTACACCTTC.

The chain has TRBV12-3 or TRBV12-4 and TRBJ2-2; D remains unclear. CDR3 length equals 13 residues. V was shortened by 8 bases and J by 1 base, with 8 bases between the two germline ends. In DNA form, the CDR3 reads TGTGCCAGCCTAAAGCGGAACACCGGGGAGCTGTTTTTT. It yields the protein CASLKRNTGELFF.

There are many counts of this clonotype. V gene TRBV11-2 combines with J gene TRBJ2-3, with TRBD2 matching over 7 bases. The V gene's germline CDR1 is SGHAT and CDR2 FQNNGV. V trimming: 1 base; J trimming: 9 bases; junction bases outside the gene matches: 10. The CDR3 covers 15 residues. The CDR3 bases are TGTGCCAGCAGCTTAGTCCCGCGGGGGAGTGGAACGCAGTATTTT. It codes for CASSLVPRGSGTQYF.

Many counts were recorded for this clonotype. This chain uses TRBV28 with TRBJ1-5; tentatively, D is TRBD1 (6 bases). CDR1 is MDHEN and CDR2 is SYDVKM in the germline V gene. V lost 3 bases and J 0 bases, leaving 9 bases between the germline ends. There are 15 residues in the CDR3. CDR3 coding DNA: TGTGCCAGCAGTTTGGAGGGACATAGCAATCAGCCCCAGCATTTT. Protein: CASSLEGHSNQPQHF.

At least ten counts were recorded for this clonotype. The V gene is TRBV19, the J gene TRBJ2-2; 7 nucleotides match TRBD1. V gave up 7 bases and J gave up 3 bases; unmatched junction bases: 5. This CDR3 contains 14 residues. The germline CDR1 and CDR2 sequences are LNHDA and SQIVND (reference sequence). CDR3 nucleotides: TGTGCCAGTAAAAGACAGGGTTACACCGGGGAGCTGTTTTTT. This gives the protein CASKRQGYTGELFF.

Regarding this clonotype: At one end, the junction sequence differs from germline, possibly due to a read error. This chain connects TRBV7-2 to TRBJ2-7; TRBD2 matches 7 bases. The CDR3 has 16 residues. Germline CDR1 reads SGHTA; CDR2 reads FQGNSA. The CDR3 sequence is CAGSLASSGNHYEQYF. The CDR3 coding sequence is TGTGCCGGCAGCTTAGCCTCCAGCGGGAACCACTACGAGCAGTACTTC.

The chain links TRBV6-2 or TRBV6-3 to TRBJ1-5; 11 bases map to TRBD1. The ends lost 6 bases at V and 6 bases at J; junction bases unmatched: 16. The CDR3 is 18 residues long. Germline assignment: CDR1 MNHEY and CDR2 SVGEGT. The CDR3 bases are TGTGCCAGCAGCCCTTTCGGGACAGGGGGAAAGAAGGGTCAGCCCCAGCATTTT. It yields the protein CASSPFGTGGKKGQPQHF.

This clonotype has ten or more counts. The J gene is TRBJ2-5, the V gene TRBV11-3; TRBD1 might be the D (6 bases). V lost 5 bases, J lost 0 bases, and 7 bases lay in between. CDR3 length: 13 amino acids. The germline V gene encodes CDR1 SGHNT and CDR2 YENEEA. CDR3 region: CASSRTDQETQYF. In DNA form, the CDR3 reads TGTGCCAGCAGCCGGACAGACCAAGAGACCCAGTACTTC. The full variable domain, in which reference TRBV11-3 and TRBJ2-5 provide the parts outside the CDR3, is EAGVVQSPRYKIIEKKQPVAFWCNPISGHNTLYWYLQNLGQGPELLIRYENEEAVDDSQLPKDRFSAERLKGVDSTLKIQPAELGDSAVYLCASSRTDQETQYFGPGTRLLVL.

Many counts were recorded for this clonotype. The rearrangement joins TRBV20-1 to TRBJ2-7, with D perhaps matching TRBD1 (5 bases). This CDR3 comprises 13 residues. V gave up 5 bases and J gave up 4 bases, with 15 bases separating them. Germline V gene lookup returns CDR1 DFQATT and CDR2 SNEGSKA (reference sequence). This CDR3 is CSAHPRGVYEQYF. CDR3 bases: TGCAGTGCTCACCCAAGGGGCGTATACGAGCAGTACTTC.

CDR3 residues: CASSFPRGLAYEQYF. DNA for the CDR3: TGTGCCAGCAGCTTTCCAAGGGGTTTGGCCTACGAGCAGTACTTC. This chain joins TRBV11-2 and TRBJ2-7; possibly TRBD1 for D (5 bases). This CDR3 is built from 15 residues. The V and J ends lost 3 bases and 2 bases respectively, with 14 bases between them. Germline values: CDR1 SGHAT, CDR2 FQNNGV.

This clonotype has at least ten counts. The rearrangement links TRBV12-3 or TRBV12-4 to TRBJ1-5; D possibly corresponds to TRBD1 (5 bases). V was cut by 3 bases and J by 4 bases, with 10 bases left in between. This CDR3 is 14 amino acids long. The CDR3 DNA reads TGTGCCAGCAGTTTTGGGGGAATAAATCAGCCCCAGCATTTT. Protein sequence: CASSFGGINQPQHF.

This clonotype was detected ten times or more. The CDR3 coding sequence is TGCAGCGTTGGGGGGGATAGGGAGACCCAGTACTTC. Translated, it gives CSVGGDRETQYF. The J gene is TRBJ2-5, the V gene TRBV29-1; perhaps TRBD2 as D (6 bases). Between the trimmed V and J ends, which lost 4 bases and 5 bases, there was a span of 11 bases. Germline-derived CDR1 and CDR2 are SQVTM and ANQGSEA. The CDR3 runs 12 residues.

In its sample, this clonotype was seen many times. V and J are TRBV18 and TRBJ2-7; 10 bases agree with TRBD1. Trimming at V came to 5 bases and at J to 3 bases, leaving 7 bases not matched to a gene. The V gene's germline CDR1 is KGHSH and CDR2 LQKENI. CDR3 length: 15 amino acids. The CDR3 coding sequence is TGTGCCAGCTCATCGCCGGGACAGGGGTTCTACGAGCAGTACTTC. Protein product: CASSSPGQGFYEQYF.

This clonotype showed up many times. This chain links TRBV20-1 with TRBJ1-1; D ambiguous. V lost 3 bases to trimming and J lost 0 bases, with 11 bases between them. The germline CDR1 and CDR2 sequences are DFQATT and SNEGSKA (reference sequence). The CDR3 covers 14 residues. CDR3 residues: CSASQALMNTEAFF. The CDR3 DNA sequence: TGCAGTGCTAGTCAGGCTCTGATGAACACTGAAGCTTTCTTT.

The chain couples TRBV6-1 to TRBJ2-4; D might be TRBD1 (6 bases). The CDR3 has 17 amino acids. Trimming stripped 4 bases from V and 5 bases from J, with 21 bases between. Germline CDR1 reads MNHNS; CDR2 reads SASEGT. CDR3 sequence: CASSARGGTGKENIQYF. The DNA of the CDR3 is TGTGCCAGCAGTGCCCGAGGGGGAACAGGGAAGGAAAACATTCAGTACTTC.

There are many counts of this clonotype. The J gene is TRBJ2-5, the V gene TRBV2; D might be TRBD2 (5 bases). Germline-derived CDR1 and CDR2 are SNHLY and FYNNEI. This CDR3 region has 13 residues. V lost 6 bases and J lost 5, with 13 bases in between. The CDR3 spells CASRGDGVETQYF. The CDR3 DNA follows: TGTGCCAGCAGGGGCGACGGGGTTGAGACCCAGTACTTC.

This clonotype was seen repeatedly, ten times or more. The rearrangement links TRBV7-2 to TRBJ2-7; no clear D. Germline V gene lookup returns CDR1 SGHTA and CDR2 FQGNSA. V lost 5 bases to trimming and J lost 0 bases, with 5 bases between them. The CDR3 length is 12 residues. CDR3 nucleotide sequence: TGTGCCAGCAGCACTGACTCCTACGAGCAGTACTTC. Translated, it gives CASSTDSYEQYF.

This clonotype has a count of ten or more. This sequence joins TRBV12-3 or TRBV12-4 and TRBJ2-2; unclear D gene. The ends were cut back, 2 bases at V and 6 bases at J, with 7 bases in the middle. The CDR3 runs 13 residues. CDR3 amino acids: CASSLTGSGELFF. DNA for the CDR3: TGTGCCAGCAGTTTAACGGGTTCCGGGGAGCTGTTTTTT.

There are many counts of this clonotype. The V gene is TRBV24-1, the J gene TRBJ1-2, with TRBD1 identical over 9 bases. The V segment lost 7 bases and the J segment 8 bases; nucleotides outside the gene matches: 10. CDR3 length: 14 amino acids. Germline assignment: CDR1 KGHDR and CDR2 SFDVKD. Here the CDR3 reads CATSPGGTGKGYTF. In DNA, the CDR3 is TGTGCCACCAGCCCTGGGGGGACAGGGAAAGGCTACACCTTC.

This clonotype came up many times. The DNA of the CDR3 is TGTGCCAGCCCCCCGGGACTAGCGGGAGGATCAAGCTCCTACGAGCAGTACTTC. Translating gives CASPPGLAGGSSSYEQYF. The chain uses TRBV28 and TRBJ2-7, with 15 bases identical to TRBD2. The CDR3 length is 18 residues. Germline values: CDR1 MDHEN, CDR2 SYDVKM. The J segment lost 0 bases and the V segment lost 8 bases, leaving 11 bases of the junction unmatched.

The gene calls are TRBV6-5 and TRBJ1-1; D gene uncertain. Trimming pared 8 bases from V and 3 bases from J, leaving 10 bases between. The CDR3 is 12 amino acids. Germline V gene sequence: CDR1 MNHEY, CDR2 SVGAGI. CDR3 nucleotides: TGTGCCAGCGTTGGAGGCCACACTGAAGCTTTCTTT. This codes for CASVGGHTEAFF.

This clonotype was observed many times. J is TRBJ2-7 and V is TRBV30, with D unclear. The CDR3 totals 11 residues. V was clipped by 5 bases and J by 1 base, with 6 bases between them. Germline CDR1 reads GTSNPN; CDR2 reads SVGIG (reference sequence). Written as DNA, the CDR3 is TGTGCCTGGTCGGAATCCTACGAGCAGTACTTC. Its protein is CAWSESYEQYF.